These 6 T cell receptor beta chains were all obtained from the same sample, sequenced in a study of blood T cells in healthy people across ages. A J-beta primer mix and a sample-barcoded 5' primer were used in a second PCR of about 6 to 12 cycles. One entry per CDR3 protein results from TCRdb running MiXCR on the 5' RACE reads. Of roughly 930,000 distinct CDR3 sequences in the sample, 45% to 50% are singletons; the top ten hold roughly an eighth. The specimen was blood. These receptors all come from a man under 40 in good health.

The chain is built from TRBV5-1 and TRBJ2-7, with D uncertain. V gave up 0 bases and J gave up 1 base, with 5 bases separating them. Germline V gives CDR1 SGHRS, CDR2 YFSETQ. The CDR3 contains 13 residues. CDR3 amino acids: CASSLVRSYEQYF. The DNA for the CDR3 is TGCGCCAGCAGCTTGGTCAGATCCTACGAGCAGTACTTC.

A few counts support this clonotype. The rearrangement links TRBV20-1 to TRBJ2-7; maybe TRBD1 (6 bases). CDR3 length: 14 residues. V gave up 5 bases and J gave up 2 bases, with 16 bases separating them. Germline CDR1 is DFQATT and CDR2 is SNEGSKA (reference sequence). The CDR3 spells CSALRPDSPYEQYF. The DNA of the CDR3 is TGCAGTGCTCTGAGGCCGGACAGCCCCTACGAGCAGTACTTC.

The CDR3 here is CASFSTPDTTNSPLHF. The CDR3 nucleotides read TGTGCCAGCTTTTCCACCCCCGATACAACTAATTCACCCCTCCACTTT. The V call is TRBV28, the J call TRBJ1-6, with no clear D. This CDR3 region has 16 residues. V lost 8 bases and J lost 6, with 20 bases in between. Germline V CDR1 and CDR2: MDHEN, SYDVKM.

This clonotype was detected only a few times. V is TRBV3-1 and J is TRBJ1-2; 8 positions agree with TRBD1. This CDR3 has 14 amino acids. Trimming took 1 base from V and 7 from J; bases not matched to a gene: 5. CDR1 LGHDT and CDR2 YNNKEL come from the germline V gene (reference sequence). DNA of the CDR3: TGTGCCAGCAGCCAAGTGGACAGGGATGGTGGCTACACCTTC. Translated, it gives CASSQVDRDGGYTF.

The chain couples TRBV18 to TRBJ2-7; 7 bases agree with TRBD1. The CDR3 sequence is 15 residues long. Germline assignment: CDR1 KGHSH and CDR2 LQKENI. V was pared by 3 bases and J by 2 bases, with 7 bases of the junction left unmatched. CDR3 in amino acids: CASSPFQGEAYEQYF. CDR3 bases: TGTGCCAGCTCACCCTTCCAGGGGGAAGCCTACGAGCAGTACTTC.

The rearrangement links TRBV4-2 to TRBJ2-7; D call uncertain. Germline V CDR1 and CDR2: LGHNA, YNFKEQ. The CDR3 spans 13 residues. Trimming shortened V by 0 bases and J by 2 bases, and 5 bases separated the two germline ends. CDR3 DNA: TGTGCCAGCAGCCAAGAACCGACCTACGAGCAGTACTTC. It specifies CASSQEPTYEQYF.